The T cell receptor beta chain described here comes from a study of identifying expanded T cells in peripheral blood. Regarding the study as a whole: Across healthy donors, higher total template counts meant significantly greater roughly two-week count variance. Over approximately two and four weeks, about 15 and 18 clones changed, versus approximately 1.2 between replicates.

Generated by immunoSEQ multiplex PCR, the TCRdb table keeps only in-frame clones and is missing some. The sample holds more than 95,000 clones, approximately 84% seen once. Germline V lookup: CDR1 GTSNPN, CDR2 SVGIG (reference sequence). The CDR3 is 13 residues long. V was trimmed by 5 bases and J by 0 bases, leaving 8 bases between them. The table lists this clone with a count of one. What it recognizes is unknown. Collection occurred without any documented infections or immune events in donors. This rearrangement joins TRBV30 to TRBJ2-1; TRBD1 might be the D (6 bases). This clonotype was sampled from a person between 18 and 70 years old in good health. The specimen was blood. CDR3 sequence: CAWGQSSYNEQFF. The CDR3 DNA reads as TGTGCCTGGGGACAGAGCTCCTACAATGAGCAGTTCTTC.